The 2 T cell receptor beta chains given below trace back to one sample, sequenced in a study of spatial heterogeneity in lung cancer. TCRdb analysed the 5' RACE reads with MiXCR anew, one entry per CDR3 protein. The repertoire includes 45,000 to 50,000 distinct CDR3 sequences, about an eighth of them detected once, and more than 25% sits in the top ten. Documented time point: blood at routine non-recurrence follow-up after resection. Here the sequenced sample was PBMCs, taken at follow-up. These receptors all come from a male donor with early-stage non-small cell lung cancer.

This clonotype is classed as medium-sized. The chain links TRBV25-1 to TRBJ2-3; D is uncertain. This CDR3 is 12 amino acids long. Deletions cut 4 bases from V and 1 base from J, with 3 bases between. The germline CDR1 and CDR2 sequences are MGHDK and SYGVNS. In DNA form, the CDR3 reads TGTGCCAGCAGTGGTCGCACAGATACGCAGTATTTT. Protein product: CASSGRTDTQYF.

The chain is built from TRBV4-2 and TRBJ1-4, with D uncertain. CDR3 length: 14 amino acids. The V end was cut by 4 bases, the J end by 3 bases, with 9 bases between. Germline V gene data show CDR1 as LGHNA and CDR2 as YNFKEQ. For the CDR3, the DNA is TGTGCCAGCAGCCCTCGACGGTCTAATGAAAAACTGTTTTTT. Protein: CASSPRRSNEKLFF.